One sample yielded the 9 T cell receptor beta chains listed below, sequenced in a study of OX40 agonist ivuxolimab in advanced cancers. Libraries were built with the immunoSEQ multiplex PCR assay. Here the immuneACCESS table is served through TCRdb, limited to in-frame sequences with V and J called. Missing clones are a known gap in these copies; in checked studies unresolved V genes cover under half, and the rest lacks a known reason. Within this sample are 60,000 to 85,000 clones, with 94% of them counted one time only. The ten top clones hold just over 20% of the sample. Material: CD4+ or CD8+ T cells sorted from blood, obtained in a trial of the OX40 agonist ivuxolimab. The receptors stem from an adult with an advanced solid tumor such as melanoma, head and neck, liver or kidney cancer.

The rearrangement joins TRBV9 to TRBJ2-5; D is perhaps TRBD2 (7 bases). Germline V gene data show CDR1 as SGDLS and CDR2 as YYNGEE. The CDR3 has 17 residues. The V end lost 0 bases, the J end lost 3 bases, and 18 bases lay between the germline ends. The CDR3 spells CASSVGGWGGAEETQYF. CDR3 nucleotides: TGTGCCAGCAGCGTAGGAGGCTGGGGGGGCGCGGAAGAGACCCAGTACTTC.

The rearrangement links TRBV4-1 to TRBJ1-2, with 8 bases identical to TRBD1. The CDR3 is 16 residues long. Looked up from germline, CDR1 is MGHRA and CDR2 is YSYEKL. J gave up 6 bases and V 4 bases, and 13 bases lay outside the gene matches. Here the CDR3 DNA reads TGCGCCAGCAGCCCCAATCTGCCCCAGGGGGCAGATGGCTACACCTTC. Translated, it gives CASSPNLPQGADGYTF.

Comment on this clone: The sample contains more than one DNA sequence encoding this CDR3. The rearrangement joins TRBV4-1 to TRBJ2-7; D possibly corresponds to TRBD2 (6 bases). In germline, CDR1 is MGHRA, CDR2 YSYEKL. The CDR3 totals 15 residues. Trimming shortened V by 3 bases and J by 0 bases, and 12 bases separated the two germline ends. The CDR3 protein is CASSQGTGSSYEQYF. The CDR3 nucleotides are TGCGCCAGCAGCCAGGGGACTGGGAGCTCCTACGAGCAGTACTTC.

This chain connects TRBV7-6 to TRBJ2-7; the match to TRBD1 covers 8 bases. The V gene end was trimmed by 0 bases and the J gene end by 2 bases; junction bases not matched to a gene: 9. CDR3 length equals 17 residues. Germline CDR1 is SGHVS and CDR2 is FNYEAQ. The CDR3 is CASSLAKSRTGPYEQYF. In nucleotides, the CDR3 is TGTGCCAGCAGCTTAGCGAAGTCCCGGACAGGGCCCTACGAGCAGTACTTC.

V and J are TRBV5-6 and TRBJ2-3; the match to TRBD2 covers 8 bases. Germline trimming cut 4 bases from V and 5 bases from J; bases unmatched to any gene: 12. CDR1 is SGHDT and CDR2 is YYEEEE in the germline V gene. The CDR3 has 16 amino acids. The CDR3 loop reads CASSSFAGGGKDTQYF. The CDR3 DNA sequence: TGTGCCAGCAGCAGCTTTGCGGGGGGCGGAAAAGATACGCAGTATTTT. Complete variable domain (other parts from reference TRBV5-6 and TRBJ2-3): DAGVTQSPTHLIKTRGQQVTLRCSPKSGHDTVSWYQQALGQGPQFIFQYYEEEERQRGNFPDRFSGHQFPNYSSELNVNALLLGDSALYLCASSSFAGGGKDTQYFGPGTRLTVL.

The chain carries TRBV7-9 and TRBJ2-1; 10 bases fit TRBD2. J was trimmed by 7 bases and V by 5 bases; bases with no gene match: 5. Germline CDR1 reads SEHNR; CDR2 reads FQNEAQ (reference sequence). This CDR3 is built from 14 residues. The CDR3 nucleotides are TGTGCCAGCAGCCGGACTAGCGGCCCGAATGAGCAGTTCTTC. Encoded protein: CASSRTSGPNEQFF.

The CDR3 protein is CASSPKGWNYGYTF. The CDR3 region has the DNA TGTGCCAGCAGCCCCAAAGGTTGGAACTATGGCTACACCTTC. The chain has TRBV2 and TRBJ1-2; no reliable D call. The CDR3 covers 14 residues. V was pared by 6 bases and J by 2 bases, with 13 bases between. Germline assignment: CDR1 SNHLY and CDR2 FYNNEI.

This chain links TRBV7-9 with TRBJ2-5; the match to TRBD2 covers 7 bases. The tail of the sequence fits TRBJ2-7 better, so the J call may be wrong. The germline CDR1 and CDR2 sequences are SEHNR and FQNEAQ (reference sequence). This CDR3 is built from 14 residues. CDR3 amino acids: CASSPVAGDYEQYF. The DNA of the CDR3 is TGTGCCAGCAGCCCTGTCGCGGGAGACTACGAGCAGTACTTC.

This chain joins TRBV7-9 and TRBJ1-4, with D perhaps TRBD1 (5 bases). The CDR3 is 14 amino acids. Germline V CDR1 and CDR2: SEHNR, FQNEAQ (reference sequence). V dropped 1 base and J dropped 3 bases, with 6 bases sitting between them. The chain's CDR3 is CASSLVGANEKLFF. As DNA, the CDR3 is TGTGCCAGCAGCTTAGTAGGGGCTAATGAAAAACTGTTTTTT. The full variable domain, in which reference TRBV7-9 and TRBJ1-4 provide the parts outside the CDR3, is DTGVSQNPRHKITKRGQNVTFRCDPISEHNRLYWYRQTLGQGPEFLTYFQNEAQLEKSRLLSDRFSAERPKGSFSTLEIQRTEQGDSAMYLCASSLVGANEKLFFGSGTQLSVL.